The clone carrying this T cell receptor (beta chain) was observed at least ten times. This sample stems from a study of early T cells in non-severe SARS-CoV-2 infection. Study overall: Sequenced material consisted of bulk RNA (from unsorted whole blood), and chains were unpaired.

V was shortened by 5 bases and J by 1 base, with 16 bases between the two germline ends. The CDR3 spans 16 residues. Germline loops: CDR1 SGHTA, CDR2 FQGNSA. cDNA molecules, individually, were tagged with unique molecular identifiers. TCRdb reprocessed the 5' RACE reads with MiXCR, giving one entry per CDR3 protein. The sample records 35,000 to 50,000 distinct CDR3 sequences, about a quarter being singletons. This sample comprised whole blood, obtained at baseline. The TCR comes from an adult who was a healthcare worker with PCR-confirmed SARS-CoV-2 infection or an uninfected control (not recorded which). The rearrangement links TRBV7-2 to TRBJ2-3, with TRBD2 as a possible D gene (6 bases). This CDR3 reads CASSPGLPQGTDTQYF. For the CDR3, the DNA is TGTGCCAGCAGCCCGGGACTTCCTCAGGGCACAGATACGCAGTATTTT.